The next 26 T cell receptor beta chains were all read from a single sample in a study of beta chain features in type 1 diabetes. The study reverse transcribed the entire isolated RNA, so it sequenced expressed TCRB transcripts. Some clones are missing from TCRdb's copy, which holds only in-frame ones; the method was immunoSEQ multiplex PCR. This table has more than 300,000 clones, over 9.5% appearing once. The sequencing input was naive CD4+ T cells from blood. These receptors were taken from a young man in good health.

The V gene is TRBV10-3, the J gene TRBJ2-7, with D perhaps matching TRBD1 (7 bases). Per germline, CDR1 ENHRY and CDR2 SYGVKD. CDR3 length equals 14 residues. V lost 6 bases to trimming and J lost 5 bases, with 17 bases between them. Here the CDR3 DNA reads TGTGCCATCAGCCCCAGGGGGGTTAATAACGAGCAGTACTTC. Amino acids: CAISPRGVNNEQYF.

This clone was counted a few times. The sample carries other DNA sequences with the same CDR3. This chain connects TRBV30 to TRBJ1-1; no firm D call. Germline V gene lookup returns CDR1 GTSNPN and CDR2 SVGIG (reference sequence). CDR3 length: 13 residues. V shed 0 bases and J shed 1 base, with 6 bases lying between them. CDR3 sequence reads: CAWSVRGNTEAFF. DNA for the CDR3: TGTGCCTGGAGTGTACGAGGGAACACTGAAGCTTTCTTT. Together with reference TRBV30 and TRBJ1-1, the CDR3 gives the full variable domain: SQTIHQWPATLVQPVGSPLSLECTVEGTSNPNLYWYRQAAGRGLQLLFYSVGIGQISSEVPQNLSASRPQDRQFILSSKKLLLSDSGFYLCAWSVRGNTEAFFGQGTRLTVV.

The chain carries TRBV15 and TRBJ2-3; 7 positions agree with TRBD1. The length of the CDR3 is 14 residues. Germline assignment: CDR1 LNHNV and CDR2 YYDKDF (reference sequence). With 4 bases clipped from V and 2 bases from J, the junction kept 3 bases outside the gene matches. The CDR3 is CATSKGTVTDTQYF. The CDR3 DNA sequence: TGTGCCACCAGCAAAGGGACAGTCACAGATACGCAGTATTTT.

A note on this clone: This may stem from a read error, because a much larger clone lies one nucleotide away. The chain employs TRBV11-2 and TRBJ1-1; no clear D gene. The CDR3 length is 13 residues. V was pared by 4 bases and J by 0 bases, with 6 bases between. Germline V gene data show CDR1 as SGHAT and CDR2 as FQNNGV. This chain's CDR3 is CASSSEMNTEAFF. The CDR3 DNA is TGTGCCAGCAGCTCCGAGATGAACACTGAAGCTTTCTTT.

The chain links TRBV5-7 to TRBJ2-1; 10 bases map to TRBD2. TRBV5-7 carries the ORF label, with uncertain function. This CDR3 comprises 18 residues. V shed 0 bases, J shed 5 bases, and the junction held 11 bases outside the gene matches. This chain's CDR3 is CASSLGDLSGRTNNEQFF. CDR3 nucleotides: TGTGCCAGCAGCTTGGGGGACCTTAGCGGGAGGACTAACAATGAGCAGTTCTTC.

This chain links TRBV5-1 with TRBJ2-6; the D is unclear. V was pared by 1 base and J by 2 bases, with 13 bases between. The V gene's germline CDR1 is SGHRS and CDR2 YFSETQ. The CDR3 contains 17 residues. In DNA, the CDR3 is TGCGCCAGCAGCTTGTTATCGAGTTACCCTGGGGCCAACGTCCTGACTTTC. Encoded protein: CASSLLSSYPGANVLTF.

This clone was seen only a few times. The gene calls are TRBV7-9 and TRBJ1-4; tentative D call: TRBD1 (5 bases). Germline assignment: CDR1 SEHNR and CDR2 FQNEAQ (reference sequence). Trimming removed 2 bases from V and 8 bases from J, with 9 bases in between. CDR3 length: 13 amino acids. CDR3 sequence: CASSLQGTEKLFF. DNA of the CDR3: TGTGCCAGCAGCTTACAGGGAACCGAAAAACTGTTTTTT.

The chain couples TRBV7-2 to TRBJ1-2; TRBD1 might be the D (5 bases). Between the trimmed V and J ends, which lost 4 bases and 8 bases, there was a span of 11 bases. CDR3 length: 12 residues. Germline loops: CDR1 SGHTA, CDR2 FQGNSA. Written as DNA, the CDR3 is TGTGCCAGCAGCTCCGGGGCGGGGGGCTACACCTTC. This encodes CASSSGAGGYTF.

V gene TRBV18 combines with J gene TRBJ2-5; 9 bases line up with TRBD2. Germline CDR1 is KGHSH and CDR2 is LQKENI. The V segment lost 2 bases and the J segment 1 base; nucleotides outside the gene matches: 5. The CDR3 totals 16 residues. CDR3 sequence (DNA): TGTGCCAGCTCACCATCGGTAGCGGGGGCCCAAGAGACCCAGTACTTC. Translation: CASSPSVAGAQETQYF.

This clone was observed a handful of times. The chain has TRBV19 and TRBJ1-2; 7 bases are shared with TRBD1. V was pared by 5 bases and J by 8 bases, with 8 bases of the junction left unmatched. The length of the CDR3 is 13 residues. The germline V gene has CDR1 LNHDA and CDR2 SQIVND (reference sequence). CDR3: CASSAGQVGGYTF. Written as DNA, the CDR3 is TGTGCCAGTAGTGCCGGACAGGTCGGGGGCTACACCTTC.

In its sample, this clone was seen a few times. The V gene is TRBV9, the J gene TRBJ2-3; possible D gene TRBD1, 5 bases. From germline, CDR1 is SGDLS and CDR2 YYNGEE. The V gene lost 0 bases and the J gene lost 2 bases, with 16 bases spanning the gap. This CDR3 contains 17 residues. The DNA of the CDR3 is TGTGCCAGCAGCGTAGGTCCCGCAGGGCTAAACACAGATACGCAGTATTTT. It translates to CASSVGPAGLNTDTQYF.

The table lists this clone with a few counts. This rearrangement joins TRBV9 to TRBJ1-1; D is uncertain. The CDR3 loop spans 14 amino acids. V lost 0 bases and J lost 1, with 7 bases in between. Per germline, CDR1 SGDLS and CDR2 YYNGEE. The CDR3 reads CASSVVSENTEAFF. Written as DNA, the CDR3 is TGTGCCAGCAGCGTAGTTTCAGAGAACACTGAAGCTTTCTTT.

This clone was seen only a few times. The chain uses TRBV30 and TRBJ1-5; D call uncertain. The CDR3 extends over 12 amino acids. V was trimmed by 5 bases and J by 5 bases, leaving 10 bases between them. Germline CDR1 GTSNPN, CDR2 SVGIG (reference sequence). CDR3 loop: CAWDAGDQPQHF. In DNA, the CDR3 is TGTGCCTGGGACGCTGGAGATCAGCCCCAGCATTTT.

The CDR3 spells CASSQSTVTEAFF. CDR3 bases: TGTGCCAGCAGCCAGTCTACAGTAACTGAAGCTTTCTTT. The genes are TRBV7-3 and TRBJ1-1, with D unclear. The germline V and J ends were trimmed by 5 bases and 5 bases, with 12 bases remaining between them. Germline lookup yields CDR1 SGHTA and CDR2 FQGTGA. CDR3 length: 13 residues.

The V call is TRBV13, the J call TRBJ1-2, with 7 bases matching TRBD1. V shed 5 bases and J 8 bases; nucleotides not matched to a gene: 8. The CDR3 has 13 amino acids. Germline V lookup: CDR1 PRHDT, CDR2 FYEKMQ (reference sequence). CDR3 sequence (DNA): TGTGCCAGCAGCCTAATCAGGGGGGAAGGCTACACCTTC. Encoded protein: CASSLIRGEGYTF.

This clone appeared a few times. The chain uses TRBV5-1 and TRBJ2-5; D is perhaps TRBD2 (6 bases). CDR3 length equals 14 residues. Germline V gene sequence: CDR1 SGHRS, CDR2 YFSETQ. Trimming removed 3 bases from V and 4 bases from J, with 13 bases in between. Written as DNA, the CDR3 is TGCGCCAGCAGCTCGGGGGTTCTTGGAGAGACCCAGTACTTC. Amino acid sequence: CASSSGVLGETQYF.

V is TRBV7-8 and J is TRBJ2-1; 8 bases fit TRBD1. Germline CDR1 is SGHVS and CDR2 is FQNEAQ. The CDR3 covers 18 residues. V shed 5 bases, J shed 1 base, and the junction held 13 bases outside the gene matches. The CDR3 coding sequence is TGTGCCAGCAGCCCAGGGGGCCTACGGGGGTCTTCCTACAATGAGCAGTTCTTC. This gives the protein CASSPGGLRGSSYNEQFF. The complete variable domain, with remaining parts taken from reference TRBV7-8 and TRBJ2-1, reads GAGVSQSPRYKVAKRGQDVALRCDPISGHVSLFWYQQALGQGPEFLTYFQNEAQLDKSGLPSDRFFAERPEGSVSTLKIQRTQQEDSAVYLCASSPGGLRGSSYNEQFFGPGTRLTVL.

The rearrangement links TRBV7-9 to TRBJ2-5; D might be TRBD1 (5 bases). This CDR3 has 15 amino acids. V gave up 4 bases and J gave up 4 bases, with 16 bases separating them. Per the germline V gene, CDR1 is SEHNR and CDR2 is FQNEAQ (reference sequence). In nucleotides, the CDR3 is TGTGCCAGCAGCTCCGCGGTAGGAACAGGAGAGACCCAGTACTTC. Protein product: CASSSAVGTGETQYF.

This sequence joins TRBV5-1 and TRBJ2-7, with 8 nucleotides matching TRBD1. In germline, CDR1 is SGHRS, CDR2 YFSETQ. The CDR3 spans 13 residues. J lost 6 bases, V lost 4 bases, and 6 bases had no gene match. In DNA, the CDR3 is TGCGCCAGCAGCCCCGAGACAGGGGCCGAGCAGTACTTC. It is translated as CASSPETGAEQYF.

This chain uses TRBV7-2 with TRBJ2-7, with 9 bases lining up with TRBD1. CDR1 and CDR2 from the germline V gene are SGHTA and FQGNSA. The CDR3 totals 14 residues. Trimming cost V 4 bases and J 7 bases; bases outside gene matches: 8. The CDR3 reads CASSSTGGRGEQYF. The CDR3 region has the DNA TGTGCCAGCAGCTCGACAGGGGGGAGGGGGGAGCAGTACTTC.

The CDR3 protein is CASGRQGPASYGYTF. The CDR3 DNA reads TGTGCCAGCGGGCGGCAGGGGCCCGCTTCTTATGGCTACACCTTC. The gene calls are TRBV5-5 and TRBJ1-2; the D gene is possibly TRBD1 (6 bases). This CDR3 region has 15 residues. V was trimmed by 7 bases and J by 5 bases, leaving 21 bases between them. Germline CDR1 is SGHKS and CDR2 is YYEKEE (reference sequence).

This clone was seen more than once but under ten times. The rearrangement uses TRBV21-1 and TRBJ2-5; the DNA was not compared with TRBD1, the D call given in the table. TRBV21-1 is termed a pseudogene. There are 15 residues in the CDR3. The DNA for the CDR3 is TGTGCCAGCAGCCCGCCGGACAGGGGGATTGAGACCCAGTACTTC. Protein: CASSPPDRGIETQYF.

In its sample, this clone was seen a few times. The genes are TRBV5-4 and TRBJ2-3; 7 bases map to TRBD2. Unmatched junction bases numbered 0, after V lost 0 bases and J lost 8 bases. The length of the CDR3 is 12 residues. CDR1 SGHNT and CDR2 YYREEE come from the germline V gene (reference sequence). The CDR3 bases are TGTGCCAGCAGCTTGGGGGAGGGTACGCAGTATTTT. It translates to CASSLGEGTQYF.

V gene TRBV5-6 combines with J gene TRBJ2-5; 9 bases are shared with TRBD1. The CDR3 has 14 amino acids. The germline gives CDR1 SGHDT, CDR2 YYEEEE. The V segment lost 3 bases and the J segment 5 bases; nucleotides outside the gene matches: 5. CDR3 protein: CASSWVTGGETQYF. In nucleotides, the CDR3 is TGTGCCAGCAGCTGGGTGACAGGGGGGGAGACCCAGTACTTC.

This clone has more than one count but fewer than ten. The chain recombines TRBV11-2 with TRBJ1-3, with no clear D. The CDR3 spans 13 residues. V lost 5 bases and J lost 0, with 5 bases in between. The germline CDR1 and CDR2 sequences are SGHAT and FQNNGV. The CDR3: CASSGSSGNTIYF. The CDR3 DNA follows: TGTGCCAGCAGCGGGAGCTCTGGAAACACCATATATTTT.

The CDR3 nucleotides are TGTGCCAGCAGGGGTACGGATTTGGGCAACTATGGCTACACCTTC. Its translation is CASRGTDLGNYGYTF. J is TRBJ1-2 and V is TRBV5-6; no definite D call. This CDR3 has 15 residues. The V end lost 5 bases, the J end lost 2 bases, and 16 bases lay between the germline ends. Germline V CDR1 and CDR2: SGHDT, YYEEEE.